Below, 24 T cell receptor beta chains from the same sample are listed, as sequenced in a study of T cell repertoires in cytomegalovirus infection. The antigens these receptors bind are not known. MiXCR was run by TCRdb on the reads, yielding one entry per CDR3 protein. The sample has roughly 500,000 distinct CDR3 sequences, approximately 42% seen once. The specimen comprised cultured PBMCs, sampled from culture after CMV antigen stimulation. Receptors were obtained from a human donor in good health (CMV status not recorded). Some clones in this sample may be carry-over from other donors' samples.

This clonotype turned up a few times. The chain has TRBV5-1 and TRBJ1-1; no definite D call. Looked up from germline, CDR1 is SGHRS and CDR2 is YFSETQ. Trimming pared 3 bases from V and 0 bases from J, leaving 9 bases between. The CDR3 is 14 residues long. Here the CDR3 DNA reads TGCGCCAGCAGCTCCAATCTTATGAACACTGAAGCTTTCTTT. This sequence encodes CASSSNLMNTEAFF.

This clonotype has at least ten counts. The CDR3 here is CASSAQLGNTEAFF. Written as DNA, the CDR3 is TGTGCCAGCAGCGCACAGTTGGGGAACACTGAAGCTTTCTTT. V gene TRBV7-2 combines with J gene TRBJ1-1, with D hard to call. Per the germline V gene, CDR1 is SGHTA and CDR2 is FQGNSA. Trimming stripped 5 bases from V and 1 base from J, with 11 bases between. The CDR3 has 14 residues. Drawing the rest from reference TRBV7-2 and TRBJ1-1, the complete variable domain is GAGVSQSPSNKVTEKGKDVELRCDPISGHTALYWYRQSLGQGLEFLIYFQGNSAPDKSGLPSDRFSAERTGGSVSTLTIQRTQQEDSAVYLCASSAQLGNTEAFFGQGTRLTVV.

The rearrangement links TRBV12-3 or TRBV12-4 to TRBJ1-3; possible D gene TRBD1, 6 bases. V lost 4 bases and J 0 bases, leaving 16 bases between the germline ends. This CDR3 comprises 17 residues. Written as DNA, the CDR3 is TGTGCCAGCAGTTCCCGGCAGGGGTCAACCTCTGGAAACACCATATATTTT. This sequence encodes CASSSRQGSTSGNTIYF.

V is TRBV2 and J is TRBJ1-5, with 7 bases aligning to TRBD1. Per germline, CDR1 SNHLY and CDR2 FYNNEI. With V trimmed by 6 bases and J by 3 bases, 5 bases remained unmatched. CDR3 length: 14 residues. CDR3 sequence reads: CASRATGHNQPQHF. As DNA, the CDR3 is TGTGCCAGCAGAGCGACAGGGCACAATCAGCCCCAGCATTTT. Based on the CDR3 plus reference TRBV2 and TRBJ1-5, the full variable domain is EPEVTQTPSHQVTQMGQEVILRCVPISNHLYFYWYRQILGQKVEFLVSFYNNEISEKSEIFDDQFSVERPDGSNFTLKIRSTKLEDSAMYFCASRATGHNQPQHFGDGTRLSIL.

This clonotype was detected only a few times. The gene calls are TRBV11-2 and TRBJ2-6; D uncertain. This CDR3 has 14 amino acids. Looked up from germline, CDR1 is SGHAT and CDR2 is FQNNGV. Trimming left V 4 bases short and J 1 base short, with 5 bases between. CDR3 bases: TGTGCCAGCAGCTGGACGTCTGGGGCCAACGTCCTGACTTTC. As protein: CASSWTSGANVLTF. The entire variable domain, with the rest obtained from reference TRBV11-2 and TRBJ2-6, is as follows: EAGVAQSPRYKIIEKRQSVAFWCNPISGHATLYWYQQILGQGPKLLIQFQNNGVVDDSQLPKDRFSAERLKGVDSTLKIQPAKLEDSAVYLCASSWTSGANVLTFGAGSRLTVL.

The chain carries TRBV12-3 or TRBV12-4 and TRBJ1-4; 7 bases are a match to TRBD1. V was pared by 6 bases and J by 6 bases, with 7 bases of the junction left unmatched. The CDR3 has 14 residues. The CDR3 bases are TGTGCCAGCAGACACTCCGGGACAGATGAAAAACTGTTTTTT. This sequence encodes CASRHSGTDEKLFF.

CDR3 DNA: TGTGCCAGCTCACCAATTTTAGGGGACCACTATGGCTACACCTTC. Protein sequence: CASSPILGDHYGYTF. This chain links TRBV18 with TRBJ1-2; possibly TRBD1 for D (5 bases). Per the germline V gene, CDR1 is KGHSH and CDR2 is LQKENI. The length of the CDR3 is 15 residues. V lost 2 bases to trimming and J lost 3 bases, with 13 bases between them.

The J gene is TRBJ1-5, the V gene TRBV7-2, with unresolved D. The V end was cut by 6 bases, the J end by 0 bases, with 12 bases between. The CDR3 spans 15 residues. Germline V CDR1 and CDR2: SGHTA, FQGNSA. The CDR3 spells CASSIWGNSNQPQHF. CDR3 sequence (DNA): TGTGCCAGCAGTATTTGGGGAAATAGCAATCAGCCCCAGCATTTT.

The gene calls are TRBV7-6 and TRBJ2-7; D call uncertain. Per germline, CDR1 SGHVS and CDR2 FNYEAQ. This CDR3 comprises 13 residues. Trimming left V 1 base short and J 11 bases short, with 15 bases between. The CDR3 coding sequence is TGTGCCAGCAGCTTAGATACCCGAAGGGTGGAGTACTTC. Translated, it gives CASSLDTRRVEYF.

The J gene is TRBJ2-1, the V gene TRBV19; 8 nucleotides line up with TRBD1. The CDR3 has 13 residues. The ends lost 10 bases at V and 5 bases at J; junction bases unmatched: 7. Germline V gives CDR1 LNHDA, CDR2 SQIVND (reference sequence). For the CDR3, the DNA is TGTGCCACCCAGGGACAGGTCAACAATGAGCAGTTCTTC. Translation gives CATQGQVNNEQFF.

This clonotype was seen a few times. The chain links TRBV28 to TRBJ1-4; the D gene is possibly TRBD1 (5 bases). Germline V gives CDR1 MDHEN, CDR2 SYDVKM. V lost 7 bases and J 6 bases, leaving 12 bases between the germline ends. The CDR3 runs to 13 residues. The CDR3 nucleotides are TGTGCCAGCACTTCCCAGGGCCATGAAAAACTGTTTTTT. Protein sequence: CASTSQGHEKLFF.

This clonotype was recorded a few times. The chain carries TRBV7-2 and TRBJ2-3; the match to TRBD2 covers 7 bases. This CDR3 comprises 15 residues. V lost 1 base and J lost 8; bases outside the gene matches: 9. Germline assignment: CDR1 SGHTA and CDR2 FQGNSA. In DNA, the CDR3 is TGTGCCAGCAGCTTAGGGGGGGAGGGCTTGGGTACGCAGTATTTT. Its protein is CASSLGGEGLGTQYF.

The genes are TRBV10-3 and TRBJ2-7; D might be TRBD2 (7 bases). The CDR3 is 12 residues long. CDR1 ENHRY and CDR2 SYGVKD come from the germline V gene. CDR3 nucleotides: TGTTCAACAAGGGAGGGGGTCTACGAGCAGTACTTC. This encodes CSTREGVYEQYF.

The chain employs TRBV7-9 and TRBJ2-1, with 12 bases fitting TRBD2. Unmatched junction bases numbered 10, after V lost 5 bases and J lost 8 bases. The CDR3 contains 16 residues. CDR1 SEHNR and CDR2 FQNEAQ come from the germline V gene (reference sequence). The CDR3 DNA reads as TGTGCCAGCAGCACCCGGTTTAGACTAGCGGGAGATGAGCAGTTCTTC. Translation: CASSTRFRLAGDEQFF.

V and J are TRBV6-1 and TRBJ2-6; D unclear. Germline assignment: CDR1 MNHNS and CDR2 SASEGT. Trimming stripped 0 bases from V and 3 bases from J, with 15 bases between. CDR3 length: 18 residues. The CDR3 protein is CASSEAVRELIGANVLTF. CDR3 DNA sequence: TGTGCCAGCAGTGAAGCGGTTAGGGAACTTATTGGGGCCAACGTCCTGACTTTC.

This clonotype was detected a few times. The chain has TRBV7-6 and TRBJ1-4; no firm D call. The CDR3 sequence is 13 residues long. The V and J ends lost 2 bases and 12 bases respectively, with 13 bases between them. Germline V gene data show CDR1 as SGHVS and CDR2 as FNYEAQ. This CDR3 is CASSLSGWGELFF. The CDR3 nucleotides are TGTGCCAGCAGCTTAAGTGGCTGGGGTGAACTGTTTTTT.

This chain joins TRBV6-8 and TRBJ2-2, with 10 bases identical to TRBD1. In germline, CDR1 is MNHGY, CDR2 SAAAGT. Losses at the gene ends were 6 bases for V and 3 bases for J; bases not matched to a gene: 4. The CDR3 is 15 amino acids. The CDR3 region has the DNA TGTGCCAGCAGGTTTGGGACAGGGGACACCGGGGAGCTGTTTTTT. It encodes CASRFGTGDTGELFF.

The genes are TRBV7-2 and TRBJ1-2; tentative D call: TRBD1 (6 bases). The CDR3 has 15 residues. Per the germline V gene, CDR1 is SGHTA and CDR2 is FQGNSA. Trimming took 5 bases from V and 3 from J, leaving 16 bases between them. Here the CDR3 reads CASSNSRGRDYGYTF. In DNA form, the CDR3 reads TGTGCCAGCAGCAACTCCCGGGGGCGCGACTATGGCTACACCTTC.

The chain carries TRBV12-3 or TRBV12-4 and TRBJ1-6; TRBD1 might be the D (5 bases). The ends were cut back, 5 bases at V and 9 bases at J, with 14 bases in the middle. This CDR3 contains 14 residues. This chain's CDR3 is CASSPQGKSSPLHF. The DNA of the CDR3 is TGTGCCAGCAGTCCCCAGGGAAAGTCTTCACCCCTCCACTTT.

V usage is TRBV5-1 and J usage is TRBJ1-5; D unresolved. With 0 bases removed from V and 3 bases from J, the gap between germline ends came to 7 bases. The CDR3 totals 14 residues. Germline CDR1 reads SGHRS; CDR2 reads YFSETQ. The CDR3 DNA reads TGCGCCAGCAGCTTGGGGGAGGTCAATCAGCCCCAGCATTTT. This codes for CASSLGEVNQPQHF. Together with reference TRBV5-1 and TRBJ1-5, the CDR3 gives the full variable domain: KAGVTQTPRYLIKTRGQQVTLSCSPISGHRSVSWYQQTPGQGLQFLFEYFSETQRNKGNFPGRFSGRQFSNSRSEMNVSTLELGDSALYLCASSLGEVNQPQHFGDGTRLSIL.

This clonotype showed up just a few times. The genes are TRBV2 and TRBJ2-1; 8 bases map to TRBD1. Germline V CDR1 and CDR2: SNHLY, FYNNEI. The V segment lost 10 bases and the J segment 6 bases; nucleotides outside the gene matches: 11. CDR3 size: 14 residues. The CDR3 DNA sequence: TGTGCCACCGGTGGACAGGGAGTCCCCAATGAGCAGTTCTTC. Residues: CATGGQGVPNEQFF. The full variable domain, in which reference TRBV2 and TRBJ2-1 provide the parts outside the CDR3, is EPEVTQTPSHQVTQMGQEVILRCVPISNHLYFYWYRQILGQKVEFLVSFYNNEISEKSEIFDDQFSVERPDGSNFTLKIRSTKLEDSAMYFCATGGQGVPNEQFFGPGTRLTVL.

The chain has TRBV4-1 and TRBJ2-3; no clear D. V was trimmed by 5 bases and J by 2 bases, leaving 20 bases between them. The V gene's germline CDR1 is MGHRA and CDR2 YSYEKL. The CDR3 runs 17 residues. The CDR3 here is CASSLNPLTATTDTQYF. The CDR3 coding sequence is TGCGCCAGCAGCTTAAATCCCCTAACAGCCACCACAGATACGCAGTATTTT.

In this sample, this clonotype turned up a few times. The chain has TRBV6-5 and TRBJ1-5; D uncertain. The CDR3 runs to 13 residues. CDR1 MNHEY and CDR2 SVGAGI come from the germline V gene. Trimming took off 4 bases at V and 3 bases at J, with 7 bases between the two ends. The CDR3 protein is CASSLRINQPQHF. The DNA for the CDR3 is TGTGCCAGCAGTTTAAGGATCAATCAGCCCCAGCATTTT.

This clonotype was detected only a few times. V gene TRBV7-2 combines with J gene TRBJ2-5, with no clear D. CDR3 size: 16 residues. V was clipped by 2 bases and J by 5 bases, with 18 bases between them. CDR1 SGHTA and CDR2 FQGNSA come from the germline V gene. CDR3 DNA: TGTGCCAGCAGCTTAATTTCTTACCCCGAAGGGGAGACCCAGTACTTC. It encodes CASSLISYPEGETQYF. The full variable domain, rest sourced from reference TRBV7-2 and TRBJ2-5, is GAGVSQSPSNKVTEKGKDVELRCDPISGHTALYWYRQSLGQGLEFLIYFQGNSAPDKSGLPSDRFSAERTGGSVSTLTIQRTQQEDSAVYLCASSLISYPEGETQYFGPGTRLLVL.